This is a list of T cell receptor beta chains from one sample in a study of blood T cell repertoires in COVID-19. Clones were sequenced by immunoSEQ multiplex PCR, and TCRdb holds only the in-frame ones, with some missing. The table has 90,000 to 130,000 clones, 70% to 90% seen once; the top ten hold around 4.8%. The sequenced sample was peripheral blood. All receptors come from a human donor in a cohort sampled during active COVID-19. Both conserved end residues are part of each CDR3. Fields, in order: D gene, clone size, J gene, V gene, CDR3 protein, CDR3 DNA. D genes are given only for firm matches. Some rows have no size entry. The others give once, few or many, or a class for an expanded clone.

TRBD1 . TRBJ1-1 TRBV5-1 CASNLQGGTEAFF TGCGCCAGCAACCTACAGGGGGGGACTGAAGCTTTCTTT
. . TRBJ2-6 TRBV4-2 CASSQDVRSGANVLTF TGTGCCAGCAGCCAAGATGTCCGTTCTGGGGCCAACGTCCTGACTTTC
TRBD2 . TRBJ2-2 TRBV18 CASSPGKLAGNTGELFF TGTGCCAGCTCCCCAGGAAAACTAGCGGGAAACACCGGGGAGCTGTTTTTT
TRBD1 . TRBJ1-1 TRBV7-8 CASSPYTGTGAFRNAFF TGTGCCAGCAGCCCTTACACCGGGACAGGGGCCTTTCGGAATGCTTTCTTT
. . TRBJ1-5 TRBV30 CAWSVQEGRGQPQHF TGTGCCTGGAGTGTACAGGAAGGGAGGGGTCAGCCCCAGCATTTT
. . TRBJ2-3 TRBV24-1 CATSDFMAGKDTQYF TGTGCCACCAGTGATTTTATGGCAGGGAAAGATACGCAGTATTTT
TRBD1 . TRBJ2-1 TRBV11-2 CASSSRRQGQSNEQFF TGTGCCAGCAGCTCCCGTCGACAGGGGCAATCGAATGAGCAGTTCTTC
TRBD1 few TRBJ1-1 TRBV7-3 CASSPRGQAEAFF TGTGCCAGCAGCCCACGGGGACAGGCTGAAGCTTTCTTT
. . TRBJ1-2 TRBV21-1 CASSKDRGYGYTF TGTGCCAGCAGCAAAGACAGGGGCTATGGCTACACCTTC
. . TRBJ1-6 TRBV2 CASSDLYSGSNSPLHF TGTGCCAGCAGTGATCTGTACTCGGGGTCTAATTCACCCCTCCACTTT
. . TRBJ1-5 TRBV20-1 CSASRVNSNQPQHF TGCAGTGCTAGTCGGGTAAATAGCAATCAGCCCCAGCATTTT
. . TRBJ1-5 TRBV19 CASKRGQSNQPQHF TGTGCCAGTAAAAGAGGGCAAAGCAATCAGCCCCAGCATTTT
. . TRBJ1-2 TRBV19 CASSMQGNGGYTF TGTGCCAGTAGTATGCAGGGTAACGGTGGCTACACCTTC
TRBD2 . TRBJ2-1 TRBV7-6 CASSLNPSGGLNEQFF TGTGCCAGCAGCTTAAATCCTAGCGGTGGACTCAATGAGCAGTTCTTC
TRBD2 . TRBJ2-5 TRBV30 CAWSAKREYETQYF TGTGCCTGGAGCGCTAAGCGGGAGTATGAGACCCAGTACTTC
. . TRBJ1-2 TRBV28 CASRTPSRTGNYGYTF TGTGCCAGCAGGACCCCTTCTCGGACGGGAAACTATGGCTACACCTTC
. . TRBJ2-3 TRBV9 CASSVGGLLKTGTDTQYF TGTGCCAGCAGCGTGGGAGGACTGTTGAAGACGGGCACAGATACGCAGTATTTT
TRBD1 . TRBJ2-1 TRBV6-2/TRBV6-3 CASSWTGGSYNEQFF TGTGCCAGCAGTTGGACAGGGGGCTCCTACAATGAGCAGTTCTTC
. . TRBJ2-1 TRBV5-4 CASSLRGGAEQFF TGTGCCAGCAGCTTAAGGGGCGGGGCCGAGCAGTTCTTC
TRBD1 . TRBJ1-3 TRBV7-8 CASSLVGQGGNTIYF TGTGCCAGCAGCTTAGTGGGACAGGGGGGGAACACCATATATTTT
TRBD1 . TRBJ1-2 TRBV30 CAWSYRDRVNYGYTF TGTGCCTGGAGTTACCGGGACAGGGTGAACTATGGCTACACCTTC
. few TRBJ1-1 TRBV10-3 CAISDLGFTGLATEAFF TGTGCCATCAGTGATCTCGGTTTTACGGGGTTGGCCACTGAAGCTTTCTTT
TRBD1 . TRBJ1-5 TRBV7-2 CASSSRQGGRPQHF TGTGCCAGCAGCTCCCGACAGGGGGGGCGGCCCCAGCATTTT
TRBD1 once TRBJ1-2 TRBV6-5 CASKRQGAHCTF TGTGCCAGCAAAAGACAGGGGGCACATTGCACCTTC
. . TRBJ1-3 TRBV30 CAWSVRSSGNTIYF TGTGCCTGGAGTGTACGGAGCTCTGGAAACACCATATATTTT
TRBD1 . TRBJ1-5 TRBV19 CASSPDRVRNQPQHF TGTGCCAGTTCTCCCGACAGGGTCCGTAATCAGCCCCAGCATTTT
. . TRBJ1-6 TRBV5-1 CASSPVGQGRNSPLHF TGCGCCAGCAGCCCGGTCGGGCAGGGTAGGAATTCACCCCTCCACTTT
TRBD1 . TRBJ2-1 TRBV7-2 CASSSGQISYNEQFF TGTGCCAGCAGCTCGGGACAGATCTCCTACAATGAGCAGTTCTTC
TRBD2 . TRBJ2-1 TRBV27 CASSLSINVLAGGPSYNEQFF TGTGCCAGCAGTTTATCGATTAACGTTCTAGCGGGAGGGCCTTCCTACAATGAGCAGTTCTTC
. . TRBJ1-1 TRBV19 CASSMGGGARTEAFF TGTGCCAGTAGTATGGGCGGGGGGGCTCGGACTGAAGCTTTCTTT
. . TRBJ1-4 TRBV10-3 CASLAGGGEKLFF TGTGCCTCCTTGGCCGGGGGTGGTGAAAAACTGTTTTTT
TRBD1 . TRBJ2-2 TRBV5-1 CASSLTSRDRLITSENGELFF TGCGCCAGCAGCTTGACTTCTAGGGACAGACTTATCACTAGTGAAAACGGGGAGCTGTTTTTT
. few TRBJ1-1 TRBV19 CASSIDRTEAFF TGTGCCAGTAGTATAGATCGCACTGAAGCTTTCTTT
TRBD1 once TRBJ2-2 TRBV7-2 CASSSRTGNTGELFF TGTGCCAGCAGCTCCAGGACAGGGAACACCGGGGAGCTGTTTTTT
TRBD2 . TRBJ2-7 TRBV28 CASSPLGLAGEGEQYF TGTGCCAGCAGTCCCCTGGGGCTAGCGGGAGAGGGCGAGCAGTACTTC
TRBD2 . TRBJ2-3 TRBV6-4 CASSVSGTSLDTQYF TGTGCCAGCAGTGTATCCGGGACTAGCTTAGATACGCAGTATTTT
. few TRBJ1-2 TRBV4-2 CASSQAGGGRANYGYTF TGTGCCAGCAGTCAAGCAGGTGGGGGGAGAGCTAACTATGGCTACACCTTC
. . TRBJ1-5 TRBV6-5 CASKLNRDRNQPQHF TGTGCCAGCAAGCTGAACAGGGATCGCAATCAGCCCCAGCATTTT
. . TRBJ1-3 TRBV27 CATSGVESRYF TGTGCCACTTCGGGGGTCGAGTCTCGATATTTT
. . TRBJ1-5 TRBV28 CASRRGLNSNQPQHF TGTGCCAGCAGAAGGGGACTGAATAGCAATCAGCCCCAGCATTTT
. . TRBJ2-3 TRBV5-1 CASSLGQSSTDTQYF TGCGCCAGCAGCTTGGGGCAGTCTAGCACAGATACGCAGTATTTT
. . TRBJ2-1 TRBV10-3 CAASRSPGGSYNEQFF TGTGCCGCCTCTCGTAGCCCCGGGGGCTCCTACAATGAGCAGTTCTTC
. . TRBJ2-1 TRBV12-5 CASGPPGPSRGDEQFF TGTGCTAGTGGCCCTCCGGGACCGTCGCGCGGGGATGAGCAGTTCTTC
TRBD2 . TRBJ2-1 TRBV4-1 CASSPSSGSQFF TGCGCCAGCAGCCCTTCTAGCGGCTCGCAGTTCTTC
. . TRBJ1-3 TRBV15 CATSRQGLDTIYF TGTGCCACCAGCAGACAGGGGCTTGACACCATATATTTT
. . TRBJ2-5 TRBV5-5 CASSLLAGETQYF TGTGCCAGCAGCTTACTAGCCGGTGAGACCCAGTACTTC
TRBD2 . TRBJ2-1 TRBV5-1 CASGGDHEQFF TGCGCCAGCGGGGGGGACCATGAGCAGTTCTTC
. . TRBJ2-2 TRBV11-2 CASSLVSGDYTGELFF TGTGCCAGCAGCTTAGTATCGGGGGACTACACCGGGGAGCTGTTTTTT
TRBD1 once TRBJ2-7 TRBV10-1 CASSENRGSYEQYF TGCGCCAGCAGTGAGAACAGGGGGAGCTACGAGCAGTACTTC
. . TRBJ2-1 TRBV29-1 CSVAPAFRYNEQFF TGCAGCGTTGCCCCCGCGTTCCGTTATAATGAGCAGTTCTTC